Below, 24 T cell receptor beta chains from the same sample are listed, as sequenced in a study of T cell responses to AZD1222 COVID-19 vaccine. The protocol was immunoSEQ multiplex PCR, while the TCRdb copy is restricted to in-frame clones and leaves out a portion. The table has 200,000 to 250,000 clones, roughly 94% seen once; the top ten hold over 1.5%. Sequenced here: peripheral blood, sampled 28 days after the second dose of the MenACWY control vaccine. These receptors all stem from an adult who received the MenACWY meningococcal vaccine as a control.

CDR3 in amino acids: CASSPRQSSYNSPLHF. The CDR3 DNA sequence: TGTGCCAGCAGCCCTAGACAGAGCTCCTATAATTCACCCCTCCACTTT. This rearrangement joins TRBV2 to TRBJ1-6; perhaps TRBD1 as D (5 bases). The CDR3 loop spans 16 amino acids. V lost 6 bases and J 0 bases, leaving 12 bases between the germline ends. CDR1 is SNHLY, CDR2 FYNNEI, per germline.

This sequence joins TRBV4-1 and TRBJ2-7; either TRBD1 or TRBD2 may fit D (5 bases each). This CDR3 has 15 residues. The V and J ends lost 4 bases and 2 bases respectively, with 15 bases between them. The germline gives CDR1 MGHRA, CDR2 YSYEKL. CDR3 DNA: TGCGCCAGCAGCCTGGGGGATAGGGGTACCTACGAGCAGTACTTC. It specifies CASSLGDRGTYEQYF.

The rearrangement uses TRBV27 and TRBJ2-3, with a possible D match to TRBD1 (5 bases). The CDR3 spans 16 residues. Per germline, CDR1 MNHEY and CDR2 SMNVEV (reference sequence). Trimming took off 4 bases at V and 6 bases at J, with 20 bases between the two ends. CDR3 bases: TGTGCCAGCAGTTCCTCGTCAGGGAAACCCTGGGATACGCAGTATTTT. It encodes CASSSSSGKPWDTQYF.

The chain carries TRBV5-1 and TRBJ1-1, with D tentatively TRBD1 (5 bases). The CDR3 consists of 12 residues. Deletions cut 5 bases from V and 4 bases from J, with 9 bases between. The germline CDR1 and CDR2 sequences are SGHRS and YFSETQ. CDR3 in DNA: TGCGCCAGCAGTCGTGGGACCACTGAAGCTTTCTTT. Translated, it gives CASSRGTTEAFF.

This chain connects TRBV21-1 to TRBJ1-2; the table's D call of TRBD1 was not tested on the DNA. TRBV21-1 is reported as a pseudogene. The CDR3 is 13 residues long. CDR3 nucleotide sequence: TGTGCCAGCGGAACGGGACAGAGCTATGGCTACACCTTC. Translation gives CASGTGQSYGYTF.

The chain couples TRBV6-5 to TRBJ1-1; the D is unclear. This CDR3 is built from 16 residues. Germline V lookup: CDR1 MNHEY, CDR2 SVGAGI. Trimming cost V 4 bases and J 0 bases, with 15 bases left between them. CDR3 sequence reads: CASSSRTDYMNTEAFF. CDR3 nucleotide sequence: TGTGCCAGCAGTTCCCGGACGGACTACATGAACACTGAAGCTTTCTTT.

The CDR3 is CATSRGGAYNEQFF. CDR3 DNA: TGTGCCACCAGCAGGGGGGGCGCCTACAATGAGCAGTTCTTC. This sequence joins TRBV15 and TRBJ2-1; D possibly uses TRBD1 or TRBD2 (6 bases each). V was clipped by 3 bases and J by 2 bases, with 8 bases between them. The CDR3 runs to 14 residues. The germline gives CDR1 LNHNV, CDR2 YYDKDF (reference sequence).

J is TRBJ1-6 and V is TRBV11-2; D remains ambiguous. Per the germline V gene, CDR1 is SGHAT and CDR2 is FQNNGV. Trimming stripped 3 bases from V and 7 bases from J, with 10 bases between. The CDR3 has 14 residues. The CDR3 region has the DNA TGTGCCAGCAGCTTGGCTTTAGGCAATTCACCCCTCCACTTT. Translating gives CASSLALGNSPLHF.

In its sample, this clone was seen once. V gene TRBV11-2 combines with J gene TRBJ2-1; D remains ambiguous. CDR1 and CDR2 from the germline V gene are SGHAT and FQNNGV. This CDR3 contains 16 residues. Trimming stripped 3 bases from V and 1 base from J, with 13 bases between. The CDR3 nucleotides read TGTGCCAGCAGCTTCCGGCAGGCCGGTTCCTACAATGAGCAGTTCTTC. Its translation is CASSFRQAGSYNEQFF. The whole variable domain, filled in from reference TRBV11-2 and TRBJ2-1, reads EAGVAQSPRYKIIEKRQSVAFWCNPISGHATLYWYQQILGQGPKLLIQFQNNGVVDDSQLPKDRFSAERLKGVDSTLKIQPAKLEDSAVYLCASSFRQAGSYNEQFFGPGTRLTVL.

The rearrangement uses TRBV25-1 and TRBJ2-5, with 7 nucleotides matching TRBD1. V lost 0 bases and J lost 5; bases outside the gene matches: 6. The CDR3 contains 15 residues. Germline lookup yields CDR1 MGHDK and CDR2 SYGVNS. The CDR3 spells CASSEYDRVWETQYF. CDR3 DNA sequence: TGTGCCAGCAGTGAATATGACAGGGTTTGGGAGACCCAGTACTTC. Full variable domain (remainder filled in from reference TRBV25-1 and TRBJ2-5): EADIYQTPRYLVIGTGKKITLECSQTMGHDKMYWYQQDPGMELHLIHYSYGVNSTEKGDLSSESTVSRIRTEHFPLTLESARPSHTSQYLCASSEYDRVWETQYFGPGTRLLVL.

The CDR3 loop reads CASSVAGASETQYF. CDR3 DNA: TGTGCCAGCAGTGTAGCGGGAGCCTCGGAGACCCAGTACTTC. The J gene is TRBJ2-5, the V gene TRBV28; 9 positions agree with TRBD2. CDR1 is MDHEN, CDR2 SYDVKM, per germline. Trimming took 5 bases from V and 5 from J; bases not matched to a gene: 6. There are 14 residues in the CDR3.

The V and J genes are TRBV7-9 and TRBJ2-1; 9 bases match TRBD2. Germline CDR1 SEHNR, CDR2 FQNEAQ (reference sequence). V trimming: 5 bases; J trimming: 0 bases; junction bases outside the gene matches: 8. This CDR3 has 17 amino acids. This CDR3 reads CASSQGTSPSSYNEQFF. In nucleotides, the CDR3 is TGTGCCAGCAGCCAAGGGACTAGCCCAAGCTCCTACAATGAGCAGTTCTTC.

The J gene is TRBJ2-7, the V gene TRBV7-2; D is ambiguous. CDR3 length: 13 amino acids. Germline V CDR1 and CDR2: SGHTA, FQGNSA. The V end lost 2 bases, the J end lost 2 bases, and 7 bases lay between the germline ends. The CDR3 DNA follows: TGTGCCAGCAGCTTAACGGAAACCTACGAGCAGTACTTC. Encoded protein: CASSLTETYEQYF.

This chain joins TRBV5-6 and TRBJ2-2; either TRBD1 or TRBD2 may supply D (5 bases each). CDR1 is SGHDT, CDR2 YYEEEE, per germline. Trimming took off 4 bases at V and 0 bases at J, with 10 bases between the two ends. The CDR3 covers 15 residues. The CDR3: CASSPGTSNTGELFF. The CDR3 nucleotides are TGTGCCAGCAGCCCAGGGACGTCGAACACCGGGGAGCTGTTTTTT. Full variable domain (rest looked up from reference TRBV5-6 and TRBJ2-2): DAGVTQSPTHLIKTRGQQVTLRCSPKSGHDTVSWYQQALGQGPQFIFQYYEEEERQRGNFPDRFSGHQFPNYSSELNVNALLLGDSALYLCASSPGTSNTGELFFGEGSRLTVL.

The CDR3 loop is CASSLGAGGGYEQYF. CDR3 sequence (DNA): TGTGCCAGCAGTTTAGGGGCAGGGGGTGGCTATGAGCAGTACTTC. This chain joins TRBV27 and TRBJ2-7; 7 bases match TRBD1. The V and J ends lost 2 bases and 7 bases, in that order; junction bases with no gene match: 11. The germline gives CDR1 MNHEY, CDR2 SMNVEV (reference sequence). The CDR3 loop spans 15 amino acids.

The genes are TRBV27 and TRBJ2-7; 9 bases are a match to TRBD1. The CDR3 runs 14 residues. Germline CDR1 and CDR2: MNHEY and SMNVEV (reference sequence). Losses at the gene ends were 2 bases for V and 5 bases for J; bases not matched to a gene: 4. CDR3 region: CASSLGGTGNEQYF. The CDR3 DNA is TGTGCCAGCAGTTTAGGCGGGACAGGGAACGAGCAGTACTTC.

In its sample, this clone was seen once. The CDR3 loop reads CASRAEFTGELFF. The CDR3 region has the DNA TGTGCCAGCAGAGCGGAGTTTACCGGGGAGCTGTTTTTT. V is TRBV3-1 (or the pseudogene TRBV3-2) and J is TRBJ2-2, with a possible D match to TRBD2 (5 bases). From germline, CDR1 is LGHDT and CDR2 YNNKEL (reference sequence). V lost 6 bases to trimming and J lost 5 bases, with 10 bases between them. The CDR3 runs 13 residues.

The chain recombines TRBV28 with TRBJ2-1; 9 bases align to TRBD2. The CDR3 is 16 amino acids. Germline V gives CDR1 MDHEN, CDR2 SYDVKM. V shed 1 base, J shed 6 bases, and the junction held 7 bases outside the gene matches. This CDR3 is CASSLLGGGAANEQFF. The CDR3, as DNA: TGTGCCAGCAGTTTATTGGGCGGGGGGGCCGCCAATGAGCAGTTCTTC. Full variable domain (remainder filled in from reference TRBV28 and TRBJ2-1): DVKVTQSSRYLVKRTGEKVFLECVQDMDHENMFWYRQDPGLGLRLIYFSYDVKMKEKGDIPEGYSVSREKKERFSLILESASTNQTSMYLCASSLLGGGAANEQFFGPGTRLTVL.

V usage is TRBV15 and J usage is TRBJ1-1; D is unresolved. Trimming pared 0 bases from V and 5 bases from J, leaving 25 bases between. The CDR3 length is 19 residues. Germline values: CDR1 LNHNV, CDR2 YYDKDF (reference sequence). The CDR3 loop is CATSRDSLRPGAGWTEAFF. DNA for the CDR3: TGTGCCACCAGCAGAGATTCGTTGCGCCCGGGAGCGGGGTGGACTGAAGCTTTCTTT.

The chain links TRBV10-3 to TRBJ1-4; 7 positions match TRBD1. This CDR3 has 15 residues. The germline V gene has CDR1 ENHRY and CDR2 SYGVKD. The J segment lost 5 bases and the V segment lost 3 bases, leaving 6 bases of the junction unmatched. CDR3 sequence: CAISDHGQANEKLFF. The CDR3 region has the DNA TGTGCCATCAGTGATCACGGACAGGCGAATGAAAAACTGTTTTTT.

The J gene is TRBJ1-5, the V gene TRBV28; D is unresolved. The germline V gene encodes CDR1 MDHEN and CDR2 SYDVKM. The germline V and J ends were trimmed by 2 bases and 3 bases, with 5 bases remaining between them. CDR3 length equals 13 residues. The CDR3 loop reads CASSLLVNQPQHF. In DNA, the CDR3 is TGTGCCAGCAGTTTACTGGTCAATCAGCCCCAGCATTTT.

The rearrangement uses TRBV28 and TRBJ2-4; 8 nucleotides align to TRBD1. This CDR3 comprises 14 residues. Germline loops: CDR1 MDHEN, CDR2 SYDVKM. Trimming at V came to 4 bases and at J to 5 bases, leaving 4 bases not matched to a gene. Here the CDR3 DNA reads TGTGCCAGCAGTTCGGGACAGGTAGAAAACATTCAGTACTTC. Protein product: CASSSGQVENIQYF.

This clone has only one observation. Here the CDR3 DNA reads TGTGCCAGCAGTTACCCGGACTTCTATGGCTACACCTTC. This gives the protein CASSYPDFYGYTF. The chain recombines TRBV6-5 with TRBJ1-2; D unclear. Trimming shortened V by 2 bases and J by 4 bases, and 8 bases separated the two germline ends. The CDR3 contains 13 residues. CDR1 MNHEY and CDR2 SVGAGI come from the germline V gene.

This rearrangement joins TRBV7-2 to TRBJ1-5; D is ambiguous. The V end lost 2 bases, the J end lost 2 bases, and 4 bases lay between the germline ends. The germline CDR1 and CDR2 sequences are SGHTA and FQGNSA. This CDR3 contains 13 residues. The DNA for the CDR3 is TGTGCCAGCAGCTTAACGGGCAATCAGCCCCAGCATTTT. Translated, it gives CASSLTGNQPQHF.